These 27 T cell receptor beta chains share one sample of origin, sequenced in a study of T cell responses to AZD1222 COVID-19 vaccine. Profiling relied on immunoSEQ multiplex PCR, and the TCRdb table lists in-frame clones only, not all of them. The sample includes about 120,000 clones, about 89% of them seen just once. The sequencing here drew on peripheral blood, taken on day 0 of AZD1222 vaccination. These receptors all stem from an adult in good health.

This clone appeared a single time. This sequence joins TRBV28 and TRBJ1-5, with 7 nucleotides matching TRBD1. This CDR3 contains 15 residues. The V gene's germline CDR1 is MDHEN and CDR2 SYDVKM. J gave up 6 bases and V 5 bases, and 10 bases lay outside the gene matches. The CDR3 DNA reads TGTGCCAGCAGTAAGGGTGAAGACAGGGCTCAGCCCCAGCATTTT. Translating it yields CASSKGEDRAQPQHF.

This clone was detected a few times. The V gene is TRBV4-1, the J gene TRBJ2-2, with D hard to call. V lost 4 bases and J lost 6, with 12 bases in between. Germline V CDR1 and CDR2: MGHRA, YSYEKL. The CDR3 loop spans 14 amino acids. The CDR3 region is CASSRNKHAGELFF. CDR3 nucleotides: TGCGCCAGCAGCCGAAATAAGCACGCCGGGGAGCTGTTTTTT.

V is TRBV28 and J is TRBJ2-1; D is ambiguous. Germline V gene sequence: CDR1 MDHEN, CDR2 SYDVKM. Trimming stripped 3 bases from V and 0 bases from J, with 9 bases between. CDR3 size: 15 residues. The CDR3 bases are TGTGCCAGCAGTTTGACCGTAAGCTCCTACAATGAGCAGTTCTTC. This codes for CASSLTVSSYNEQFF.

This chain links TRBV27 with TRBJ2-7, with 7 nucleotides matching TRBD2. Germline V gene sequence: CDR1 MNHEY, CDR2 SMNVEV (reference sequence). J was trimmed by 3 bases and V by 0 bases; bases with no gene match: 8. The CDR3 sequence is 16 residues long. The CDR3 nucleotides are TGTGCCAGCAGTTTATCGGGTCTAGCGGCCCTCTACGAGCAGTACTTC. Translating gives CASSLSGLAALYEQYF.

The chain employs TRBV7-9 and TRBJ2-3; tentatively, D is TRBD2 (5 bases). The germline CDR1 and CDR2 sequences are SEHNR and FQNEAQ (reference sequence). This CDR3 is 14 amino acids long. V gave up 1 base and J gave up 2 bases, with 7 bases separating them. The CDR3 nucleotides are TGTGCCAGCAGCTTAGGGACTGACACAGATACGCAGTATTTT. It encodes CASSLGTDTDTQYF.

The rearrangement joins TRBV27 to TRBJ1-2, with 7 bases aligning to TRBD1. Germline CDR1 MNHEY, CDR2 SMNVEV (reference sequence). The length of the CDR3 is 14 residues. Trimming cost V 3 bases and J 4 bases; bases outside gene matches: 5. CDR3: CASSFAGGGYGYTF. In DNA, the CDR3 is TGTGCCAGCAGTTTTGCAGGGGGTGGCTATGGCTACACCTTC.

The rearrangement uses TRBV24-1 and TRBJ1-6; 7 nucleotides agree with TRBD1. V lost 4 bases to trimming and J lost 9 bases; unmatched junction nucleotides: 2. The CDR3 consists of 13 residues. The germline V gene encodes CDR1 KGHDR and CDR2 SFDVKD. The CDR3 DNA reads TGTGCCACCAGTGACACAGGGGTTTCACCCCTCCACTTT. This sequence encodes CATSDTGVSPLHF.

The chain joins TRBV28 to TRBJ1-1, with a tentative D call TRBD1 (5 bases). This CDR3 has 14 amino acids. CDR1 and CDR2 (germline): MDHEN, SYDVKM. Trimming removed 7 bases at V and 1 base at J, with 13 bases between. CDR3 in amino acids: CASKHRQSNTEAFF. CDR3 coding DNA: TGTGCCAGCAAGCATAGACAGTCGAACACTGAAGCTTTCTTT.

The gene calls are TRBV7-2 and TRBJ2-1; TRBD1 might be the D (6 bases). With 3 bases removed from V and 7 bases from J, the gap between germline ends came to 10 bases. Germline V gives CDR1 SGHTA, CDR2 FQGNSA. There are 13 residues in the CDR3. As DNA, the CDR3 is TGTGCCAGCAGCTTGAAACAGGGTAATGAGCAGTTCTTC. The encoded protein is CASSLKQGNEQFF.

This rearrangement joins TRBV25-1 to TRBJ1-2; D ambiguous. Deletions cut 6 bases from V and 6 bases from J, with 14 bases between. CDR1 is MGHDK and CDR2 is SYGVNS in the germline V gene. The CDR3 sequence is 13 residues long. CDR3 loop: CASSLGPRNGYTF. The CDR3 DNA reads TGTGCCAGCAGCCTTGGACCGCGGAATGGCTACACCTTC.

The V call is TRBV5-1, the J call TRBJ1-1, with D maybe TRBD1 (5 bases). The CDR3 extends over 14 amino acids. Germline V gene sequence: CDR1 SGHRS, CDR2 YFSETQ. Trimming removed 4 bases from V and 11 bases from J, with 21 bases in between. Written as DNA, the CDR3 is TGCGCCAGCAGCCCCCGGGACTTCCAACTGGAGGCTTTCTTT. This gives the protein CASSPRDFQLEAFF.

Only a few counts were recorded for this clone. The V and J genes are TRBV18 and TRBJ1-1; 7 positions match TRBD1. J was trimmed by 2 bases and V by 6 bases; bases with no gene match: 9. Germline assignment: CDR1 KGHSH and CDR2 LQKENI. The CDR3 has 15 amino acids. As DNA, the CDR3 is TGTGCCAGCTCCACCGGGACAGAGTCCAACACTGAAGCTTTCTTT. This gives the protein CASSTGTESNTEAFF.

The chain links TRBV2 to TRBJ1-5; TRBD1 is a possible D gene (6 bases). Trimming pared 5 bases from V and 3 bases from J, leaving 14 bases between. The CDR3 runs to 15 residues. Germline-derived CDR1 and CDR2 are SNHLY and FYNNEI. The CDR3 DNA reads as TGTGCCAGCAGTCTATTCACAGGGAACAATCAGCCCCAGCATTTT. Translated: CASSLFTGNNQPQHF.

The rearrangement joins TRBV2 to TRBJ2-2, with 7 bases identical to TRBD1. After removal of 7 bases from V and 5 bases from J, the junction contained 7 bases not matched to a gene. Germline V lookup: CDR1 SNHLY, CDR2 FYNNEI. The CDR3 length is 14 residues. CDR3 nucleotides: TGTGCCAGCACCCATGGGACAGTGACCGGGGAGCTGTTTTTT. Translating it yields CASTHGTVTGELFF.

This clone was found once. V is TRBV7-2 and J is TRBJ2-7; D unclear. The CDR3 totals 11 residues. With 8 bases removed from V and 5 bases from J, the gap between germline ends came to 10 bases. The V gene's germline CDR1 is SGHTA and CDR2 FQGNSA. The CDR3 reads CASANANEQYF. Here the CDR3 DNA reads TGTGCCAGCGCCAACGCGAACGAGCAGTACTTC.

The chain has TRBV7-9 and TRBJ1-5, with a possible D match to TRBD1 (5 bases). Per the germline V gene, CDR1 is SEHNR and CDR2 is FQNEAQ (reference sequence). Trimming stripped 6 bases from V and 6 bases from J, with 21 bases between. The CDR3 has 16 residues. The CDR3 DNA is TGTGCCAGCAGTTATGGGCATTCAGGGTTGGGTCAGCCCCAGCATTTT. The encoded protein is CASSYGHSGLGQPQHF.

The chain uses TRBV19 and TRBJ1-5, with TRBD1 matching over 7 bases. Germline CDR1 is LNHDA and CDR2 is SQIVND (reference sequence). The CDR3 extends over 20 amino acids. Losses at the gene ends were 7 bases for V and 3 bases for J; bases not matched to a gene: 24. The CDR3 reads CASNRGPSRSLDFSNQPQHF. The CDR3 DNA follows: TGTGCCAGTAATAGGGGGCCATCGAGGTCGTTAGATTTTTCCAATCAGCCCCAGCATTTT.

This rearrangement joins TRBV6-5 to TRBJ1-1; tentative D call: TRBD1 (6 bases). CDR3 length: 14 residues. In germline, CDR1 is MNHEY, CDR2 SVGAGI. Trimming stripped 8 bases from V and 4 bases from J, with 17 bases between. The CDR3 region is CASGLGGVGTEAFF. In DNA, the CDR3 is TGTGCCAGCGGACTAGGGGGGGTCGGCACTGAAGCTTTCTTT.

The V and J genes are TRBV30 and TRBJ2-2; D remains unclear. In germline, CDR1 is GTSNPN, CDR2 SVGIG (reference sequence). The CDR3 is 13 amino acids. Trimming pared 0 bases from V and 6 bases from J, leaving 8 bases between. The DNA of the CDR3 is TGTGCCTGGAGTGTATTGTTGGCCGGGGAGCTGTTTTTT. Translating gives CAWSVLLAGELFF.

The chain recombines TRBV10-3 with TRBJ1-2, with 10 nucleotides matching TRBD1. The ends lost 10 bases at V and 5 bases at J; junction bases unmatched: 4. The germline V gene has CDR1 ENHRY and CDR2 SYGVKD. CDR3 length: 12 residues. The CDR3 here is CANWDRGYGYTF. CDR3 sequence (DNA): TGTGCCAACTGGGACAGGGGATATGGCTACACCTTC.

For the CDR3, the DNA is TGTGCCAGCAGCTTGGAAGGGAGATTCTCTGGAAACACCATATATTTT. Amino acid sequence: CASSLEGRFSGNTIYF. The chain has TRBV5-8 and TRBJ1-3; no definite D call. This CDR3 contains 16 residues. The germline CDR1 and CDR2 sequences are SGHTS and YDEGEE. V lost 0 bases and J lost 0, with 10 bases in between.

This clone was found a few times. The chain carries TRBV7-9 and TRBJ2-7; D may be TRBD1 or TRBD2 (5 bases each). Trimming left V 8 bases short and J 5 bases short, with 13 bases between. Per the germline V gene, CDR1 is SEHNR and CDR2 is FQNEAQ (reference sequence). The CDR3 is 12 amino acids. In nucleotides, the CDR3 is TGTGCCAGCGGTAGAGGGGCCGACGAGCAGTACTTC. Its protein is CASGRGADEQYF.

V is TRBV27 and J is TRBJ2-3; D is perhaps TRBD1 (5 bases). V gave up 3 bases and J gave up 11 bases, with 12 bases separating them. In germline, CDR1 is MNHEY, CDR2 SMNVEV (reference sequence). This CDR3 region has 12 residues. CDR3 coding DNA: TGTGCCAGCAGTTTCCAGGGTTCTAAGCAGTATTTT. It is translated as CASSFQGSKQYF.

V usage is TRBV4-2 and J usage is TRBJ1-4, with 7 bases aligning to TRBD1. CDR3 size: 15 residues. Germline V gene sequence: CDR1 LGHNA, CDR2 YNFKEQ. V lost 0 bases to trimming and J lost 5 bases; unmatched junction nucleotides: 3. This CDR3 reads CASSQDQGGNEKLFF. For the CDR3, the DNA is TGTGCCAGCAGCCAAGATCAAGGGGGCAATGAAAAACTGTTTTTT.

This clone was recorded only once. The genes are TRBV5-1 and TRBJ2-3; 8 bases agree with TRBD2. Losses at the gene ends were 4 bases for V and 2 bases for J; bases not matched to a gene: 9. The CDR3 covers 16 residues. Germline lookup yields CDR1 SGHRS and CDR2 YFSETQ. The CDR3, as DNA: TGCGCCAGCAGCACTTCTCTAGCGGGTAACACAGATACGCAGTATTTT. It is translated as CASSTSLAGNTDTQYF. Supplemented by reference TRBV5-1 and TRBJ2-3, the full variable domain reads KAGVTQTPRYLIKTRGQQVTLSCSPISGHRSVSWYQQTPGQGLQFLFEYFSETQRNKGNFPGRFSGRQFSNSRSEMNVSTLELGDSALYLCASSTSLAGNTDTQYFGPGTRLTVL.

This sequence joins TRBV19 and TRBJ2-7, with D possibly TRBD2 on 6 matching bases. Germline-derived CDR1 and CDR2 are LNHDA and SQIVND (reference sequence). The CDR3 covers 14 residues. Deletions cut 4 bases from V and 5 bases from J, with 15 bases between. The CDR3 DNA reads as TGTGCCAGTAGTACCGGGATGGGAGGCCACGAGCAGTACTTC. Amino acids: CASSTGMGGHEQYF.

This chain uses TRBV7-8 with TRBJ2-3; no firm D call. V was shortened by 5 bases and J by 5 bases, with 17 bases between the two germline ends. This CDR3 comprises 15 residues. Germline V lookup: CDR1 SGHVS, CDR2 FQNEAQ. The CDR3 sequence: CASSPRTAWGDTQYF. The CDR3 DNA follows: TGTGCCAGCAGCCCGAGGACCGCTTGGGGAGATACGCAGTATTTT.